This paragraph covers one T cell receptor (beta chain) sequence. The data were obtained in a study of technical replicates of blood from a few donors. Profiled with immunoSEQ multiplex PCR; TCRdb holds only in-frame clones, not every one. The data contain about 89,000 clones, about 94% of them singletons. Trimming stripped 5 bases from V and 8 bases from J, with 6 bases between. The CDR3 contains 11 residues. The germline V gene encodes CDR1 MNHEY and CDR2 SVGAGI. The chain recombines TRBV6-5 with TRBJ1-4; D gene unclear. The receptor's source is a human donor in good health. Sequencing was carried out using T cells isolated from PBMCs. The CDR3 DNA sequence: TGTGCCAGCAGTACCGGGGAAAAACTGTTTTTT. Its translation: CASSTGEKLFF.